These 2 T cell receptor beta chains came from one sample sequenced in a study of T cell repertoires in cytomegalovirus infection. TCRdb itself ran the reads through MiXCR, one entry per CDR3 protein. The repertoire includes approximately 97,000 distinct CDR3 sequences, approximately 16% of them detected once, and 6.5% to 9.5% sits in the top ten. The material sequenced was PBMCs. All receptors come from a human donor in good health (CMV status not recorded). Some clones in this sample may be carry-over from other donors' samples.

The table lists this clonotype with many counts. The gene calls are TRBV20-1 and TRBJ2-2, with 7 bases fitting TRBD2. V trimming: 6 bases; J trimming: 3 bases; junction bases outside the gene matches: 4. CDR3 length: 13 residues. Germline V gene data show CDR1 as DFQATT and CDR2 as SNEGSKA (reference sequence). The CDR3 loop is CSARGLDTGELFF. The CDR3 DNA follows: TGCAGTGCGCGGGGGTTGGACACCGGGGAGCTGTTTTTT.

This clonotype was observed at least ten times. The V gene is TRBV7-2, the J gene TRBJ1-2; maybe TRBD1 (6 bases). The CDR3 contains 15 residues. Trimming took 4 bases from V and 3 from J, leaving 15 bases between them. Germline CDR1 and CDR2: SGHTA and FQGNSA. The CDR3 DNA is TGTGCCAGCAGCTACGACAGGTGGGGCGACTATGGCTACACCTTC. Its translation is CASSYDRWGDYGYTF.